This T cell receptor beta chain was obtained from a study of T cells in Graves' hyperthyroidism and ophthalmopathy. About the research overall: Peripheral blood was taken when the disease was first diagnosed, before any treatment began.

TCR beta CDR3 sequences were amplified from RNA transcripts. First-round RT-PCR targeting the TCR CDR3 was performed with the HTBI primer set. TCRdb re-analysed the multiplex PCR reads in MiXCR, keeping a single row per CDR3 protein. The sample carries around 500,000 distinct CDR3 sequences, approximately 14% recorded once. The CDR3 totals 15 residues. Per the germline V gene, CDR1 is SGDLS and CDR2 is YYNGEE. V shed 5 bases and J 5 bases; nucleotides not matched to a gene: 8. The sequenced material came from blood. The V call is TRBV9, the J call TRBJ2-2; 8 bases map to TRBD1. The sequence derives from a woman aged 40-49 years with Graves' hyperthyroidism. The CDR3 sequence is CASRRGQVETGELFF. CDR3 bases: TGTGCCAGCAGGCGGGGACAGGTAGAGACCGGGGAGCTGTTTTTT.